What follows are 26 T cell receptor beta chains derived from one specimen sequenced in a study of T cells in Graves' hyperthyroidism and ophthalmopathy. Amplified regions were TCR beta CDR3 sequences from RNA transcripts. During a first-round RT-PCR of the TCR CDR3, the HTBI primer set was used. One entry per CDR3 protein results from TCRdb running MiXCR on the multiplex PCR reads. The sample lists some 360,000 distinct CDR3 sequences, 14% occurring once. The sequencing input was blood. All receptors derive from a woman aged 55 to 70 with Graves' hyperthyroidism.

In this sample, this clonotype turned up many times. The rearrangement links TRBV28 to TRBJ1-5, with TRBD1 matching over 7 bases. The trim removed 6 bases at V and 3 bases at J, leaving 11 bases unmatched. The germline V gene encodes CDR1 MDHEN and CDR2 SYDVKM. The CDR3 loop spans 16 amino acids. The CDR3 coding sequence is TGTGCCAGCAGGCGAGAGGGGGCGCTCTACAATCAGCCCCAGCATTTT. This translates into CASRREGALYNQPQHF.

The chain couples TRBV29-1 to TRBJ2-2; the match to TRBD1 covers 9 bases. The junction had 5 bases not matched to a gene; V was cut back by 7 bases and J by 5 bases. CDR3 length: 13 amino acids. Germline values: CDR1 SQVTM, CDR2 ANQGSEA. CDR3 coding DNA: TGCAGCGCCGGGACAGGGAATACCGGGGAGCTGTTTTTT. Amino acid sequence: CSAGTGNTGELFF.

This clonotype was counted ten times or more. V and J are TRBV6-1 and TRBJ1-2; the D is unclear. There are 14 residues in the CDR3. Germline-derived CDR1 and CDR2 are MNHNS and SASEGT. The ends were cut back, 10 bases at V and 3 bases at J, with 18 bases in the middle. CDR3 bases: TGTGCCACTGAACAGACGGATCTAGACTATGGCTACACCTTC. Translating gives CATEQTDLDYGYTF.

The chain carries TRBV19 and TRBJ2-1; 7 bases fit TRBD1. The CDR3 covers 13 residues. The germline CDR1 and CDR2 sequences are LNHDA and SQIVND (reference sequence). Trimming took 7 bases from V and 6 from J; bases not matched to a gene: 6. The CDR3 coding sequence is TGTGCCAGTAAAACAGGGGTTGGCAATGAGCAGTTCTTC. Translated: CASKTGVGNEQFF. Full variable domain (outside the CDR3, taken from reference TRBV19 and TRBJ2-1): DGGITQSPKYLFRKEGQNVTLSCEQNLNHDAMYWYRQDPGQGLRLIYYSQIVNDFQKGDIAEGYSVSREKKESFPLTVTSAQKNPTAFYLCASKTGVGNEQFFGPGTRLTVL.

This clonotype appeared many times. Relative to the germline gene, one junction end is altered; a read error may explain this. The J gene is TRBJ1-1, the V gene TRBV7-3; 8 nucleotides agree with TRBD1. The germline gives CDR1 SGHTA, CDR2 FQGTGA. The CDR3 is made up of 13 amino acids. CDR3 nucleotide sequence: TGTGCCAGCACCTTACAGGGGGGCACTGAAGCTTTCTTT. Its protein is CASTLQGGTEAFF.

The chain uses TRBV18 and TRBJ1-5; tentatively, D is TRBD1 (5 bases). The germline gives CDR1 KGHSH, CDR2 LQKENI. The CDR3 totals 16 residues. V was trimmed by 4 bases and J by 1 base, leaving 14 bases between them. CDR3 protein: CASSLQGPGSNQPQHF. CDR3 DNA: TGTGCCAGCTCACTCCAGGGACCCGGGAGCAATCAGCCCCAGCATTTT.

This clonotype was recorded at least ten times. The rearrangement joins TRBV2 to TRBJ1-2, with a tentative D call TRBD1 (6 bases). CDR1 SNHLY and CDR2 FYNNEI come from the germline V gene. With 4 bases removed from V and 4 bases from J, the gap between germline ends came to 13 bases. The CDR3 is 14 amino acids. The CDR3 DNA reads TGTGCCAGCAGTGCTTCAGGGGACATCTATGGCTACACCTTC. Its translation: CASSASGDIYGYTF. The complete variable domain, with remaining parts taken from reference TRBV2 and TRBJ1-2, reads EPEVTQTPSHQVTQMGQEVILRCVPISNHLYFYWYRQILGQKVEFLVSFYNNEISEKSEIFDDQFSVERPDGSNFTLKIRSTKLEDSAMYFCASSASGDIYGYTFGSGTRLTVV.

This clonotype was detected many times. The rearrangement joins TRBV12-3 or TRBV12-4 to TRBJ1-2; weak D call: TRBD1 (6 bases). This CDR3 contains 12 residues. The V end was cut by 5 bases, the J end by 4 bases, with 8 bases between. The CDR3 region has the DNA TGTGCCAGCAGTGGGGACACCTATGGCTACACCTTC. Its protein product is CASSGDTYGYTF.

This clonotype was counted only a few times. The rearrangement uses TRBV30 and TRBJ2-2, with unresolved D. V was trimmed by 4 bases and J by 7 bases, leaving 16 bases between them. Germline-derived CDR1 and CDR2 are GTSNPN and SVGIG (reference sequence). The CDR3 has 14 residues. The CDR3 region has the DNA TGTGCCTGGAAAACTGATCCTTCTGTCGGGGAGCTGTTTTTT. Translation gives CAWKTDPSVGELFF.

This chain uses TRBV10-3 with TRBJ2-3; 9 bases align to TRBD2. This CDR3 contains 13 residues. V shed 10 bases, J shed 4 bases, and the junction held 6 bases outside the gene matches. In germline, CDR1 is ENHRY, CDR2 SYGVKD. CDR3 in amino acids: CATSAGGSDTQYF. In nucleotides, the CDR3 is TGTGCCACGTCAGCGGGAGGTTCAGATACGCAGTATTTT.

The CDR3 spells CASSSPGGLAGVEQFF. In DNA, the CDR3 is TGTGCCAGCAGTTCCCCTGGGGGACTAGCGGGAGTTGAGCAGTTCTTC. The rearrangement links TRBV12-3 or TRBV12-4 to TRBJ2-1, with 14 nucleotides matching TRBD2. Trimming took 4 bases from V and 9 from J; bases not matched to a gene: 8. CDR3 length equals 16 residues.

A few counts support this clonotype. The chain is built from TRBV6-5 and TRBJ2-5; TRBD2 matches at 8 bases. The germline V gene encodes CDR1 MNHEY and CDR2 SVGAGI. The CDR3 has 18 amino acids. The trim removed 1 base at V and 5 bases at J, leaving 15 bases unmatched. The CDR3 spells CASSYYPGLVGAGETQYF. CDR3 DNA: TGTGCCAGCAGTTACTACCCGGGACTAGTGGGAGCCGGTGAGACCCAGTACTTC.

In its sample, this clonotype was seen many times. The junction departs from the called germline gene at one end, perhaps through a read error. The chain carries TRBV6-1 and TRBJ1-6; the D gene is possibly TRBD1 (6 bases). Germline CDR1 is MNHNS and CDR2 is SASEGT. The CDR3 is 14 amino acids. The CDR3: CASTLPQGSSPPHF. The CDR3, as DNA: TGTGCCAGCACCCTCCCGCAGGGGAGCTCACCCCCCCACTTT.

The table lists this clonotype with many counts. The chain combines TRBV12-3 or TRBV12-4 with TRBJ2-1, with D perhaps matching TRBD2 (6 bases). With 2 bases removed from V and 0 bases from J, the gap between germline ends came to 14 bases. There are 17 residues in the CDR3. The CDR3 sequence is CASSLPSASNSYNEQFF. In nucleotides, the CDR3 is TGTGCCAGCAGTTTACCTAGCGCCTCCAACTCCTACAATGAGCAGTTCTTC.

The chain recombines TRBV29-1 with TRBJ2-5; 7 bases align to TRBD2. V was clipped by 1 base and J by 5 bases; unmatched bases: 7. CDR1 is SQVTM, CDR2 ANQGSEA, per germline. There are 14 residues in the CDR3. The CDR3 reads CSVEVNSGGETQYF. CDR3 DNA sequence: TGCAGCGTTGAAGTGAACTCCGGGGGGGAGACCCAGTACTTC.

This clonotype was recorded many times. V and J are TRBV7-3 and TRBJ2-1; 7 bases match TRBD2. The CDR3 runs 16 residues. Per the germline V gene, CDR1 is SGHTA and CDR2 is FQGTGA. The ends lost 1 base at V and 4 bases at J; junction bases unmatched: 7. The CDR3 region is CASSLSRASGYNEQFF. The CDR3 DNA sequence: TGTGCCAGCAGCTTAAGTCGGGCTAGCGGATACAATGAGCAGTTCTTC.

The rearrangement links TRBV27 to TRBJ2-3, with 12 bases identical to TRBD1. J lost 5 bases, V lost 3 bases, and 21 bases had no gene match. CDR1 and CDR2 from the germline V gene are MNHEY and SMNVEV (reference sequence). The CDR3 extends over 21 amino acids. This CDR3 is CASSFPGQGACNGPVKDTQYF. The CDR3 region has the DNA TGTGCCAGCAGTTTCCCGGGACAGGGGGCATGTAATGGACCTGTGAAAGATACGCAGTATTTT.

The V and J genes are TRBV5-1 and TRBJ1-1; the D gene is possibly TRBD1 (5 bases). The CDR3 is 15 amino acids. The V and J ends lost 3 bases and 0 bases respectively, with 12 bases between them. Germline V gene data show CDR1 as SGHRS and CDR2 as YFSETQ. The CDR3 sequence is CASSSSGGMNTEAFF. The DNA of the CDR3 is TGCGCCAGCAGCTCCTCCGGGGGGATGAACACTGAAGCTTTCTTT.

This clonotype was detected only a few times. The rearrangement joins TRBV20-1 to TRBJ2-3; 7 nucleotides align to TRBD2. CDR1 and CDR2 from the germline V gene are DFQATT and SNEGSKA (reference sequence). With V trimmed by 2 bases and J by 1 base, 3 bases remained unmatched. The length of the CDR3 is 14 residues. The CDR3 nucleotides read TGCAGTGCTAGAACTACTAGCGGCACAGATACGCAGTATTTT. It specifies CSARTTSGTDTQYF.

This clonotype was recorded a few times. This chain joins TRBV10-3 and TRBJ1-1; no clear D gene. The germline V gene encodes CDR1 ENHRY and CDR2 SYGVKD. This CDR3 spans 13 amino acids. The germline V and J ends were trimmed by 4 bases and 11 bases, with 17 bases remaining between them. This CDR3 is CAISGGSLGEAFF. The CDR3 DNA is TGTGCCATCAGTGGAGGTTCGCTTGGGGAGGCTTTCTTT.

This clonotype was counted at least ten times. The chain joins TRBV12-5 to TRBJ2-1; D ambiguous. CDR1 and CDR2 (germline): LGHNT, FRNRAP. V lost 1 base and J 5 bases, leaving 6 bases between the germline ends. CDR3 length: 13 residues. The CDR3 sequence is CASGLEVHNEQFF. CDR3 nucleotide sequence: TGTGCTAGTGGTTTGGAAGTCCACAATGAGCAGTTCTTC.

This chain uses TRBV5-6 with TRBJ2-1; 7 bases fit TRBD1. The V gene's germline CDR1 is SGHDT and CDR2 YYEEEE. The V and J ends lost 4 bases and 4 bases, in that order; junction bases with no gene match: 8. This CDR3 contains 15 residues. CDR3 residues: CASSGRDRDYNEQFF. DNA for the CDR3: TGTGCCAGCAGCGGCCGGGACAGAGATTACAATGAGCAGTTCTTC.

There are many counts of this clonotype. V and J are TRBV28 and TRBJ2-7; D gene ambiguous. This CDR3 region has 15 residues. V was clipped by 3 bases and J by 1 base, with 13 bases between them. Germline CDR1 reads MDHEN; CDR2 reads SYDVKM. CDR3: CASSFGSLGSYEQYF. In DNA form, the CDR3 reads TGTGCCAGCAGTTTCGGTTCACTGGGATCCTACGAGCAGTACTTC.

This clonotype has a count of ten or more. This rearrangement joins TRBV5-1 to TRBJ2-7; D is unclear. CDR1 is SGHRS, CDR2 YFSETQ, per germline. The CDR3 spans 14 residues. Trimming pared 0 bases from V and 4 bases from J, leaving 11 bases between. CDR3 coding DNA: TGCGCCAGCAGCTTGGAGGTGCCCAGTTACGAGCAGTACTTC. Translated: CASSLEVPSYEQYF.

The sample holds a few counts of this clonotype. V and J are TRBV10-1 and TRBJ1-3, with D hard to call. The germline gives CDR1 WNHNN, CDR2 SYGVQD (reference sequence). V shed 3 bases and J shed 0 bases, with 12 bases lying between them. The CDR3 is 16 amino acids. CDR3 sequence: CASSEGAASSGNTIYF. The CDR3 nucleotides are TGCGCCAGCAGTGAAGGTGCAGCGAGCTCTGGAAACACCATATATTTT.

The J gene is TRBJ2-7, the V gene TRBV28, with 8 bases aligning to TRBD1. The germline V gene encodes CDR1 MDHEN and CDR2 SYDVKM. CDR3 size: 16 residues. Losses at the gene ends were 5 bases for V and 2 bases for J; bases not matched to a gene: 11. The DNA for the CDR3 is TGTGCCAGCAGTCCAGCCGGGCAGGGGGCCACCTACGAGCAGTACTTC. Its protein product is CASSPAGQGATYEQYF. Using reference TRBV28 and TRBJ2-7 for the parts outside the CDR3, the full variable domain is DVKVTQSSRYLVKRTGEKVFLECVQDMDHENMFWYRQDPGLGLRLIYFSYDVKMKEKGDIPEGYSVSREKKERFSLILESASTNQTSMYLCASSPAGQGATYEQYFGPGTRLTVT.